The 12 T cell receptor beta chains given below trace back to one sample, sequenced in a study of T cell responses to AZD1222 COVID-19 vaccine. Generated by immunoSEQ multiplex PCR, the TCRdb table keeps only in-frame clones and is missing some. The sample has 95,000 to 110,000 clones, around 91% seen once. The input for sequencing was peripheral blood, taken on day 0 of AZD1222 vaccination. These receptors originate from an adult in good health.

This chain connects TRBV29-1 to TRBJ1-2; no firm D call. Germline V gives CDR1 SQVTM, CDR2 ANQGSEA. The CDR3 contains 13 residues. Trimming took 5 bases from V and 4 from J, leaving 14 bases between them. CDR3 amino acids: CSVNERWGYGYTF. The CDR3 nucleotides read TGCAGCGTTAATGAGAGGTGGGGCTATGGCTACACCTTC.

The CDR3 loop is CASSIGRTQETQYF. The DNA for the CDR3 is TGTGCCAGTAGTATAGGTAGAACACAAGAGACCCAGTACTTC. This sequence joins TRBV19 and TRBJ2-5; D unresolved. In germline, CDR1 is LNHDA, CDR2 SQIVND (reference sequence). The CDR3 has 14 residues. V was pared by 1 base and J by 2 bases, with 8 bases between. The whole variable domain, remainder taken from reference TRBV19 and TRBJ2-5, is DGGITQSPKYLFRKEGQNVTLSCEQNLNHDAMYWYRQDPGQGLRLIYYSQIVNDFQKGDIAEGYSVSREKKESFPLTVTSAQKNPTAFYLCASSIGRTQETQYFGPGTRLLVL.

DNA for the CDR3: TGTGCCACCGCGAAGTCCTCTGGGGCCAACGTCCTGACTTTC. Amino acids: CATAKSSGANVLTF. The chain employs TRBV24-1 and TRBJ2-6; D gene unclear. CDR1 and CDR2 (germline): KGHDR, SFDVKD. CDR3 length: 14 amino acids. V was trimmed by 9 bases and J by 0 bases, leaving 8 bases between them.

The chain links TRBV5-1 to TRBJ2-1; 7 bases match TRBD1. Germline trimming cut 4 bases from V and 7 bases from J; bases unmatched to any gene: 14. This CDR3 has 16 residues. Germline loops: CDR1 SGHRS, CDR2 YFSETQ. CDR3 nucleotides: TGCGCCAGCAGCAAAGCCGTAGGGGGCTCCGGTAATGAGCAGTTCTTC. It translates to CASSKAVGGSGNEQFF.

This chain joins TRBV21-1 and TRBJ2-7; the DNA was not used to check the table's D call, TRBD1. TRBV21-1 represents a pseudogene. This CDR3 has 14 residues. The CDR3 here is CASSKPTPFYEQYF. The CDR3 bases are TGTGCCAGCAGCAAACCCACACCCTTCTACGAGCAGTACTTC.

The V and J genes are TRBV25-1 and TRBJ1-3; D gene uncertain. Germline V gene lookup returns CDR1 MGHDK and CDR2 SYGVNS. V lost 3 bases, J lost 2 bases, and 11 bases lay in between. CDR3 length: 15 residues. The CDR3 DNA reads TGTGCCAGCAGTGACCTAAGCATACCTGGAAACACCATATATTTT. This sequence encodes CASSDLSIPGNTIYF.

V usage is TRBV27 and J usage is TRBJ1-1; D ambiguous. Trimming left V 2 bases short and J 4 bases short, with 14 bases between. Germline CDR1 and CDR2: MNHEY and SMNVEV (reference sequence). The CDR3 has 15 amino acids. The DNA for the CDR3 is TGTGCCAGCAGTTTAGCGCTCAACTTGGGCACTGAAGCTTTCTTT. This codes for CASSLALNLGTEAFF.

V usage is TRBV9 and J usage is TRBJ2-1; 8 nucleotides match TRBD2. V shed 0 bases and J 5 bases; nucleotides not matched to a gene: 4. This CDR3 region has 15 residues. Per the germline V gene, CDR1 is SGDLS and CDR2 is YYNGEE. CDR3 DNA sequence: TGTGCCAGCAGCGTAGTTCCGGGAGGGGACAATGAGCAGTTCTTC. Residues: CASSVVPGGDNEQFF.

The rearrangement links TRBV11-2 to TRBJ1-1; D not certain. The germline gives CDR1 SGHAT, CDR2 FQNNGV. Trimming shortened V by 0 bases and J by 5 bases, and 13 bases separated the two germline ends. The CDR3 sequence is 15 residues long. CDR3 sequence (DNA): TGTGCCAGCAGCTTAGACCCGGGAAGGGCTACTGAAGCTTTCTTT. This translates into CASSLDPGRATEAFF.

The chain couples TRBV14 to TRBJ1-3, with D unresolved. Germline V CDR1 and CDR2: SGHDN, FVKESK. The CDR3 has 14 residues. V shed 3 bases and J shed 4 bases, with 10 bases lying between them. The CDR3: CASSHSGAGNTIYF. The CDR3 nucleotides read TGTGCCAGCAGCCATTCGGGAGCAGGAAACACCATATATTTT.

J is TRBJ2-5 and V is TRBV3-1 (or the pseudogene TRBV3-2); 14 bases map to TRBD2. This CDR3 is 16 amino acids long. The trim removed 3 bases at V and 2 bases at J, leaving 2 bases unmatched. The germline V gene has CDR1 LGHDT and CDR2 YNNKEL (reference sequence). CDR3 coding DNA: TGTGCCAGCAGCCAGAGGACTAGCGGGAGGCAAGAGACCCAGTACTTC. Translating it yields CASSQRTSGRQETQYF.

V is TRBV4-3 and J is TRBJ2-5; D might be TRBD1 or TRBD2, each matching 5 bases. The CDR3 has 18 amino acids. CDR1 LGHNA and CDR2 YSLEER come from the germline V gene. V lost 0 bases and J lost 0, with 17 bases in between. CDR3 DNA sequence: TGCGCCAGCAGCCAAGAATGGAGAGGGGCAGTCGACCAAGAGACCCAGTACTTC. Translated: CASSQEWRGAVDQETQYF.